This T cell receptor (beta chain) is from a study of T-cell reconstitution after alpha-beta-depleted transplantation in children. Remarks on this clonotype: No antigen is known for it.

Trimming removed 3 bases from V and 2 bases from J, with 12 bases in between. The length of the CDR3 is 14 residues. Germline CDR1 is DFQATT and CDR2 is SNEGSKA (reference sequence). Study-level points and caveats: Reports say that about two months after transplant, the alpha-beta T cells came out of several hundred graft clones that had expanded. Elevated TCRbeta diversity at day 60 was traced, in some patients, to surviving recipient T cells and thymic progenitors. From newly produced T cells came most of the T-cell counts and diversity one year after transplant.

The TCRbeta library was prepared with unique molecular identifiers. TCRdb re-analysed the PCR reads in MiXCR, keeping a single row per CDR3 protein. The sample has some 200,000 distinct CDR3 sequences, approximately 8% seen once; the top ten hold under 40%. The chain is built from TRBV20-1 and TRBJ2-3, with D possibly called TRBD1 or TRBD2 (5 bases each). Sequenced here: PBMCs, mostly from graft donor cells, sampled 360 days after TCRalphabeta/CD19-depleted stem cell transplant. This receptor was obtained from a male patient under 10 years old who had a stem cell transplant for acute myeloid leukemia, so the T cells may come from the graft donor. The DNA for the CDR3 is TGCAGTGCTAGGCCGGGGACCTTCACAGATACGCAGTATTTT. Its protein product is CSARPGTFTDTQYF.